The rows below give T cell receptor beta chains drawn from one sample of a study of blood T cell repertoires in COVID-19. Produced via immunoSEQ multiplex PCR; TCRdb's table is partial and in-frame only. The sample lists fewer than 70,000 clones; over 80% were seen once. Sequenced input: peripheral blood. Receptors originate from a human donor in a cohort sampled during active COVID-19. CDR3s include the opening cysteine and the closing phenylalanine or tryptophan. A D gene is named only where the DNA matches it firmly. Part of the rows lack a size; the others show once, few, many or a class for expanded clones.

>TRBJ1-4|NA|NA|TRBV5-1
CASSSDSSNEKLFF
TGCGCCAGCAGCTCTGACAGCTCTAATGAAAAACTGTTTTTT
>TRBJ2-7|NA|NA|TRBV6-5
CASVDLGGGSYEQYF
TGTGCCAGCGTTGATCTGGGGGGAGGCTCCTACGAGCAGTACTTC
>TRBJ2-3|NA|TRBD2|TRBV2
CASINTSIGGRAATDTQYF
TGTGCCAGCATCAATACCTCTATCGGCGGGAGGGCTGCGACAGATACGCAGTATTTT
>TRBJ2-5|NA|TRBD1|TRBV5-4
CASSPATPGGETQYF
TGTGCCAGCAGCCCGGCGACACCAGGGGGAGAGACCCAGTACTTC
>TRBJ1-1|NA|TRBD1|TRBV19
CASSIVRTGETEAFF
TGTGCCAGTAGTATAGTCCGGACAGGGGAAACTGAAGCTTTCTTT
>TRBJ1-1|NA|NA|TRBV5-4
CASSLGVSRSTEAFF
TGTGCCAGCAGCTTGGGGGTTTCTAGGAGCACTGAAGCTTTCTTT
>TRBJ1-6|NA|NA|TRBV3-1/TRBV3-2
CASSLITPTGFQFSPLHF
TGTGCCAGCAGCCTCATTACCCCGACAGGCTTCCAATTTTCACCCCTCCACTTT
>TRBJ2-3|NA|TRBD1|TRBV7-9
CASSPTGITDTQYF
TGTGCCAGCAGCCCGACAGGGATCACAGATACGCAGTATTTT
>TRBJ1-2|NA|NA|TRBV10-3
CAISGDKFYGYTF
TGTGCCATCAGTGGGGACAAGTTCTATGGCTACACCTTC
>TRBJ2-7|NA|NA|TRBV28
CASSLSLRLSYEQYF
TGTGCCAGCAGTTTATCCCTTAGATTATCCTACGAGCAGTACTTC
>TRBJ2-1|NA|TRBD2|TRBV13
CASSSSSGGLNNEQFF
TGTGCCAGCAGTTCATCCAGCGGGGGCCTTAACAATGAGCAGTTCTTC
>TRBJ1-1|few|TRBD1|TRBV18
CASSQLQGVNTEAFF
TGTGCCAGCTCGCAATTACAGGGGGTTAACACTGAAGCTTTCTTT
>TRBJ1-1|NA|NA|TRBV7-2
CASSSQGSTEAFF
TGTGCCAGCAGCTCCCAGGGTAGCACTGAAGCTTTCTTT
>TRBJ2-7|NA|TRBD1|TRBV27
CATRGTGEGYEQYF
TGTGCCACCCGAGGGACAGGGGAAGGCTACGAGCAGTACTTC
>TRBJ2-3|NA|TRBD1|TRBV19
CASTPTPGQGIDTQYF
TGTGCCAGTACCCCAACCCCAGGACAGGGAATAGATACGCAGTATTTT
>TRBJ1-2|NA|NA|TRBV11-2
CASSLEGPTGGYTF
TGTGCCAGCAGCTTAGAAGGACCTACAGGTGGCTACACCTTC
>TRBJ1-2|once|NA|TRBV10-3
CAISEVQGSGYTF
TGTGCCATCAGTGAGGTACAGGGAAGTGGCTACACCTTC
>TRBJ1-1|NA|NA|TRBV6-5
CASSYEWRAAGEAFF
TGTGCCAGCAGTTACGAGTGGCGCGCGGCGGGTGAAGCTTTCTTT
>TRBJ2-7|NA|TRBD1|TRBV19
CATTGDSYEQYF
TGTGCCACGACAGGGGATTCCTACGAGCAGTACTTC
>TRBJ2-7|once|TRBD2|TRBV5-4
CASSSGTSGGLSYEQYF
TGTGCCAGCAGCTCAGGGACTAGCGGGGGCCTCTCCTACGAGCAGTACTTC
>TRBJ1-1|NA|NA|TRBV6-5
CASSYSPGWTEAFF
TGTGCCAGCAGTTACTCGCCGGGGTGGACTGAAGCTTTCTTT
>TRBJ2-7|once|NA|TRBV5-1
CASSSIPQTVQTYEQYF
TGCGCCAGCAGCTCCATACCCCAGACAGTCCAAACCTACGAGCAGTACTTC
>TRBJ1-5|NA|NA|TRBV10-3
CAIVGADQPQHF
TGTGCCATCGTGGGGGCCGATCAGCCCCAGCATTTT
>TRBJ1-2|NA|TRBD1|TRBV29-1
CSVDRGGNYGYTF
TGCAGCGTCGACAGGGGGGGAAACTATGGCTACACCTTC
>TRBJ1-2|once|NA|TRBV5-1
CASSLAFESRGYTF
TGCGCCAGCAGCTTGGCCTTCGAGTCTCGGGGCTACACCTTC
>TRBJ2-3|NA|TRBD1|TRBV7-8
CASSSGQVEGPDTQYF
TGTGCCAGCAGCTCCGGACAGGTTGAGGGTCCAGATACGCAGTATTTT
>TRBJ1-4|NA|NA|TRBV2
CASRLGNNNEKLFF
TGTGCCAGCAGGCTCGGGAACAATAATGAAAAACTGTTTTTT
>TRBJ2-3|NA|TRBD2|TRBV4-1
CASSQDQAGAGTDTQYF
TGCGCCAGCAGCCAAGACCAAGCGGGAGCAGGTACAGATACGCAGTATTTT
>TRBJ2-7|NA|TRBD2|TRBV2
CASNSAGFNLGEQYF
TGTGCCAGCAACTCAGCGGGGTTCAATTTGGGCGAGCAGTACTTC
>TRBJ1-1|NA|TRBD1|TRBV19
CASSITFRTGGNTEAFF
TGTGCCAGTAGTATCACCTTCCGGACAGGGGGGAACACTGAAGCTTTCTTT
>TRBJ1-3|NA|TRBD1|TRBV7-9
CASSFRGSQGAKGNTIYF
TGTGCCAGCAGCTTTAGGGGCTCTCAGGGGGCTAAAGGAAACACCATATATTTT
>TRBJ2-3|NA|TRBD2|TRBV28
CASSFGSGGRGDTQYF
TGTGCCAGCAGTTTCGGTAGCGGGGGGCGGGGAGATACGCAGTATTTT
>TRBJ2-5|NA|NA|TRBV12-3/TRBV12-4
CASSLRQGETQYF
TGTGCCAGCAGTTTACGGCAGGGAGAGACCCAGTACTTC
>TRBJ1-2|NA|NA|TRBV18
CASSPLPRVNYGYTF
TGTGCCAGCTCACCACTCCCCAGGGTAAACTATGGCTACACCTTC
>TRBJ2-7|once|TRBD2|TRBV5-1
CASSLGTSGSSYEQYF
TGCGCCAGCAGCTTGGGGACTAGCGGGAGCTCCTACGAGCAGTACTTC
>TRBJ1-1|NA|NA|TRBV10-1
CASSDPGLRTEAFF
TGCGCCAGCAGTGATCCGGGACTCCGGACTGAAGCTTTCTTT
>TRBJ2-2|NA|NA|TRBV6-5
CASTLREITGELFF
TGTGCCAGCACCCTACGGGAAATCACCGGGGAGCTGTTTTTT
>TRBJ1-2|NA|NA|TRBV5-1
CASSLAGGDNYGYTF
TGCGCCAGCAGCTTGGCAGGAGGAGACAACTATGGCTACACCTTC
>TRBJ2-1|few|NA|TRBV27
CASSLNPSGIRANEQFF
TGTGCCAGCAGTTTAAATCCATCGGGGATAAGGGCAAATGAGCAGTTCTTC
>TRBJ1-1|NA|TRBD1|TRBV5-6
CASSYRGSRTEAFF
TGTGCCAGCAGCTACAGGGGAAGTAGAACTGAAGCTTTCTTT
>TRBJ2-5|NA|TRBD1|TRBV11-2
CASSFAGGETQYF
TGTGCCAGCAGCTTCGCAGGGGGAGAGACCCAGTACTTC
>TRBJ2-2|NA|TRBD1|TRBV6-6
CASRGQFTGELFF
TGTGCCAGCAGGGGACAGTTCACCGGGGAGCTGTTTTTT